Below, 2 T cell receptor beta chains from the same sample are listed, as sequenced in a study of cytomegalovirus exposure and HLA in healthy donors. TCRdb's copy holds only in-frame clones and misses some; the assay was immunoSEQ multiplex PCR. Here the sample spans more than 120,000 clones, around 84% being singletons. Sequenced: PBMCs. The receptors shown here come from a man aged 18 to 29 in good health and CMV-seropositive.

V is TRBV7-6 and J is TRBJ2-7, with 8 positions matching TRBD1. CDR1 and CDR2 from the germline V gene are SGHVS and FNYEAQ. The CDR3 sequence is 17 residues long. After removal of 1 base from V and 2 bases from J, the junction contained 10 bases not matched to a gene. CDR3 DNA: TGTGCCAGCAGCTTAGTCGACGGGACAGGCCATGCCTACGAGCAGTACTTC. Its translation: CASSLVDGTGHAYEQYF.

The J gene is TRBJ2-1, the V gene TRBV9; D is undetermined. Between the trimmed V and J ends, which lost 0 bases and 1 base, there was a span of 11 bases. The CDR3 runs 16 residues. CDR1 and CDR2 from the germline V gene are SGDLS and YYNGEE. CDR3 in amino acids: CASSVVPVRSYNEQFF. CDR3 nucleotides: TGTGCCAGCAGCGTAGTACCCGTCAGGTCCTACAATGAGCAGTTCTTC.